The sequence of this T cell receptor (beta chain) was determined in a study of blood T cell repertoires in COVID-19. Study-level background: The origin of the acute and convalescent COVID-19 samples was the United States, Italy and Spain.

The germline V and J ends were trimmed by 1 base and 0 bases, with 19 bases remaining between them. Germline V gene sequence: CDR1 SQVTM, CDR2 ANQGSEA. The length of the CDR3 is 18 residues. Assay: immunoSEQ multiplex PCR; the TCRdb copy retains only in-frame clones and omits some. The sample lists tens of thousands of clones, roughly 88% occurring once. The sample was peripheral blood. The clonotype originates from a woman of 80 years or more with acute or convalescent COVID-19. The rearrangement uses TRBV29-1 and TRBJ2-1; tentative D call: TRBD2 (5 bases). CDR3 region: CSVEGWRLRGSSYNEQFF. The CDR3 DNA follows: TGCAGCGTTGAAGGTTGGAGGCTACGGGGTAGCTCCTACAATGAGCAGTTCTTC.